This T cell receptor (beta chain) was identified in a study of cytomegalovirus exposure and HLA in healthy donors. Study-wide results and caveats: CMV serostatus alone was available as immune exposure information. Association with HLA alleles at 0.05 false discovery rate was found for 15,000 to 20,000 TCR beta sequences in a later analysis.

On this clone itself: What it binds is not known.

60 Vbeta and 13 Jbeta primers were used in PCR. The method was immunoSEQ multiplex PCR; TCRdb's version includes in-frame clones alone and lacks a portion of them. Found here are some 190,000 clones, approximately 80% of them singletons; the top ten hold 11% to 15%. V lost 0 bases to trimming and J lost 2 bases; unmatched junction nucleotides: 3. The CDR3 is made up of 17 amino acids. Germline V lookup: CDR1 ENHRY, CDR2 SYGVKD. The chain combines TRBV10-3 with TRBJ2-3; TRBD1 agrees at 12 bases. This clonotype was obtained from a woman in her 30s in good health and CMV-seropositive. Specimen: PBMCs. CDR3: CAISESSGQGATDTQYF. CDR3 nucleotides: TGTGCCATCAGTGAGTCGTCGGGACAGGGGGCCACAGATACGCAGTATTTT.